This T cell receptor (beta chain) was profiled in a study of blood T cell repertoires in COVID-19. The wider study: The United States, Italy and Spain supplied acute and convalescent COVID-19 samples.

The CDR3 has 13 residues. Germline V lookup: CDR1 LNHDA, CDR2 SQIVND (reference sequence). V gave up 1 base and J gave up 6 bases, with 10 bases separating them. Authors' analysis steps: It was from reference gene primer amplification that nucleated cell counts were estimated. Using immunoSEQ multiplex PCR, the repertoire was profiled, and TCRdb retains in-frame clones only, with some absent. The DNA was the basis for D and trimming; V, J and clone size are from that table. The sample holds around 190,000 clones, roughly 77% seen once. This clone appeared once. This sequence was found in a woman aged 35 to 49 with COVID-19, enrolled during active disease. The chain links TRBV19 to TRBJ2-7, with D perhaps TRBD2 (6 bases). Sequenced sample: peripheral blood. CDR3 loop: CASSIVGRGEQYF. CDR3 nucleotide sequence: TGTGCCAGTAGTATAGTGGGGCGGGGCGAGCAGTACTTC.